A few counts support the clone carrying this TCR beta chain. As yet, its antigen is unknown. Trimming took off 2 bases at V and 9 bases at J, with 8 bases between the two ends. The CDR3 contains 12 residues. Germline V gene data show CDR1 as KGHSH and CDR2 as LQKENI. Across 18 months, stable Graves' hyperthyroidism was marked by no progression to ophthalmopathy. Diagnosis rested on symptoms, serum thyroxine and TRAb, thyroid ultrasound, and orbital computed tomography. The PBMCs were taken from 10 ml of fresh peripheral blood. The sample belongs to a study of T cells in Graves' hyperthyroidism and ophthalmopathy. Notes on the study in general: Separation of ophthalmopathy from stable hyperthyroidism was achieved by a 13 V-J model.

Regions amplified from RNA transcripts were the TCR beta CDR3 regions. The study used the HTBI primer set for a first-round RT-PCR of the TCR CDR3. TCRdb passed the multiplex PCR reads through MiXCR, listing each CDR3 protein once. The sample carries around 700,000 distinct CDR3 sequences, 35% recorded once. The chain combines TRBV18 with TRBJ1-5; the D is unclear. This TCR came from a woman aged 40-49 years with Graves' hyperthyroidism. Specimen: blood. CDR3 loop: CASSPSGVPQHF. In DNA form, the CDR3 reads TGTGCCAGCTCACCATCGGGCGTGCCCCAGCATTTT.